Listed below are T cell receptor beta chains from one sample, sequenced in a study of human T cells and chemical hapten exposure. TCRdb reprocessed the RACE reads with MiXCR, giving one entry per CDR3 protein. The profile covers 25,000 to 35,000 distinct CDR3 sequences, with approximately 7.4% appearing a single time and approximately 9.8% taken by the ten largest. The sequenced material came from whole blood. The source is a human donor in good health. Some clones in this sample may be carry-over from other donors' samples. Each CDR3 is given with its conserved first and last residue. The order of the fields is clone size, J gene, V gene, CDR3 protein. The size field is filled for only some rows; it gives once, few, many or a size class.

few,TRBJ1-1,TRBV27,CASKTYRDTEAFF
many,TRBJ1-1,TRBV29-1,CSAEGGLMNTEAFF
few,TRBJ1-2,TRBV20-1,CSARGQGVDYGYTF
many,TRBJ2-7,TRBV28,CASSSDRDRVHEQYF
-,TRBJ2-7,TRBV29-1,CSVVSAGREQYF
-,TRBJ1-1,TRBV6-5,CASRRQGSWGTEAFF
few,TRBJ2-2,TRBV5-4,CASSLPGLAGGNGELFF
medium-sized,TRBJ2-1,TRBV12-3/TRBV12-4,CASSFGTRIDEQFF
few,TRBJ2-7,TRBV5-5,CASSLGLNYEQYF
few,TRBJ2-7,TRBV4-1,CASSQDWGGGSGVENEQYF
many,TRBJ2-3,TRBV28,CASSLWASSPSTDTQYF
many,TRBJ2-3,TRBV7-2,CASSLAVRTSGRTDTQYF
many,TRBJ2-3,TRBV7-2,CASSRGTSVSDTQYF
many,TRBJ2-5,TRBV5-6,CASSLEFPETQYF
many,TRBJ2-7,TRBV12-3/TRBV12-4,CASSTSTGSIYEQYF
-,TRBJ1-2,TRBV7-2,CASSSSRVYGYTF
few,TRBJ1-5,TRBV6-2/TRBV6-3,CASTGPNVNQPQHF
-,TRBJ2-2,TRBV28,CASSLWSLAGGPGELFF
many,TRBJ2-1,TRBV7-2,CASSFPTGNNEQFF
many,TRBJ2-3,TRBV19,CASTDRAATDTQYF
few,TRBJ1-6,TRBV5-1,CASSLDGGGGSPLHF
-,TRBJ2-3,TRBV29-1,CSVESGRGTDTQYF
many,TRBJ2-5,TRBV28,CASSTSGHQETQYF
many,TRBJ1-1,TRBV6-2/TRBV6-3,CASSKRGEAFF
many,TRBJ2-7,TRBV20-1,CSACPAGDYEQYF
many,TRBJ1-5,TRBV20-1,CSARKTAIPHSEPQHF
many,TRBJ1-2,TRBV3-1,CASSQGNRGNGYTF
many,TRBJ2-1,TRBV27,CASSLGGAVLRVNEQFF
many,TRBJ2-7,TRBV7-9,CASSTTGIHYEQYF
few,TRBJ2-7,TRBV10-3,CANRGYGEQYF
many,TRBJ1-2,TRBV4-3,CASSHSSDSYGYTF
medium-sized,TRBJ2-7,TRBV7-2,CASSLVKGAYEQYF
many,TRBJ2-3,TRBV5-1,CASSLEHSPDTQYF
-,TRBJ2-2,TRBV29-1,CSVLHPQGDPGELFF
-,TRBJ2-1,TRBV7-2,CASSPRRTGVTEQFF
few,TRBJ2-3,TRBV27,CASSLRVVRVLDTDTQYF
many,TRBJ1-1,TRBV4-3,CASSQEMQGRRNTEAFF
many,TRBJ2-1,TRBV21-1,CASYEREGMWKPNEQFF
medium-sized,TRBJ1-4,TRBV7-2,CASSLEQNEKLFF
many,TRBJ2-1,TRBV3-1,CASSPMTGGEQFF
many,TRBJ2-1,TRBV18,CASSPPTRGSYNEQFF
-,TRBJ1-2,TRBV7-9,CASTSTGVNYGYTF
-,TRBJ2-1,TRBV3-1,CASSQDQELAGVHEQFF
-,TRBJ1-1,TRBV20-1,CSARRGDSKAFF
-,TRBJ1-2,TRBV12-3/TRBV12-4,CASSPRASNGYTF
many,TRBJ2-2,TRBV5-1,CASSLVVTSGGNTGELFF
few,TRBJ1-2,TRBV9,CASSVEQDFYGYTF
few,TRBJ2-3,TRBV7-2,CASSLDRQDTQYF
-,TRBJ1-1,TRBV30,CAWRGRQGGYTEAFF
many,TRBJ1-5,TRBV12-3/TRBV12-4,CASKRGQGPGPQHF
-,TRBJ2-3,TRBV5-1,CASSFEGARDTQYF